These T cell receptor beta chains were read from a single sample in a study of cytomegalovirus exposure and HLA in healthy donors. The assay was immunoSEQ multiplex PCR, and TCRdb's table has in-frame clones only and misses some. The data contain around 90,000 clones, around three quarters of them seen just once; the ten biggest clones take up 0.57%. The sample comprised PBMCs. These receptor sequences come from a man between 25 and 39 years old in good health and CMV-seronegative. The CDR3 runs from the conserved cysteine through the conserved F or W. The D gene is left open where the match is weak. Clone size is given for some rows only: seen once, a few or many times, or a class if the clone is expanded.

d_gene,j_gene,v_gene,abundance,CDR3nt,CDR3aa
NA,TRBJ1-1,TRBV7-6,NA,TGTGCCAGCAGCTTATTGGTGGCAGGATTAAACACTGAAGCTTTCTTT,CASSLLVAGLNTEAFF
TRBD1,TRBJ1-1,TRBV7-7,NA,TGTGCCAGCAGCTTATTGGGACAGGGTTCCATGAACACTGAAGCTTTCTTT,CASSLLGQGSMNTEAFF
TRBD1,TRBJ2-7,TRBV6-6,few,TGTGCCAGCAGTTACACAGGACAGGGGAACTACGAGCAGTACTTC,CASSYTGQGNYEQYF
NA,TRBJ1-1,TRBV7-2,once,TGTGCCAGCGCAAGCAAGGCAGGCAGCCATCTTGAAGCTTTCTTT,CASASKAGSHLEAFF
NA,TRBJ2-7,TRBV6-5,NA,TGTGCCAGCAGTTACCAACCCACAGGGTCCTACGAGCAGTACTTC,CASSYQPTGSYEQYF
TRBD2,TRBJ2-1,TRBV6-1,once,TGTGCCAGTGTTAGCGGGAGCTCCTACAATGAGCAGTTCTTC,CASVSGSSYNEQFF
TRBD1,TRBJ1-1,TRBV10-3,NA,TGTGCCATCGGAAAGACAGGGGGGAACACTGAAGCTTTCTTT,CAIGKTGGNTEAFF
TRBD1,TRBJ2-1,TRBV5-4,NA,TGTGCCAGCAGCCCGACGACAGGGGAGTTGGATGAGCAGTTCTTC,CASSPTTGELDEQFF
TRBD2,TRBJ2-1,TRBV9,NA,TGTGCCAGCAGCGTAGGGGGCGGGGGGGCCTTAAATGAGCAGTTCTTC,CASSVGGGGALNEQFF
NA,TRBJ2-1,TRBV29-1,NA,TGCAGCGTTGAAAGGCAGGGTCGCAATGAGCAGTTCTTC,CSVERQGRNEQFF
NA,TRBJ1-5,TRBV19,NA,TGTGCCAGTAGTATGGGGCCTGGCAATCAGCCCCAGCATTTT,CASSMGPGNQPQHF
TRBD1,TRBJ2-7,TRBV7-9,NA,TGTGCCAGCAGTCAACCGGGACAGACCTACGAGCAGTACTTC,CASSQPGQTYEQYF
TRBD1,TRBJ1-5,TRBV19,once,TGTGCCAGTAGTGGGGACAGGAATCAGCCCCAGCATTTT,CASSGDRNQPQHF
TRBD1,TRBJ2-2,TRBV5-6,NA,TGTGCCAGCAGCTTGATGGTCAGGGGGCCGAACACCGGGGAGCTGTTTTTT,CASSLMVRGPNTGELFF